The TCR gamma chain described here comes from a study of Vδ1+ human thymocytes. This clone was seen only a few times. The antigen remains undetermined. Germline V gene lookup returns CDR1 EGSNGY and CDR2 YDSYNSKV. Trimming cost V 0 bases and J 3 bases; bases outside gene matches: 8. This CDR3 spans 15 amino acids. Findings of the study overall: Highly polyclonal TRG and TRD repertoires with Gaussian CDR3 length distributions appeared in thymus. Thymic delta-chain repertoires held roughly 20% Vdelta2 sequences and few Vdelta3, despite high sort purity.

RNA was extracted from the cells and then reverse transcribed. Multiplex PCR used pooled V-gene forward primers and a constant-region reverse primer to amplify CDR3s. TCRdb repeated clone calling on the multiplex PCR reads with CATT. Here the sample spans about 36,000 gamma-chain clones, around 20% being singletons. The specimen was Vdelta1+ gamma-delta thymocytes from the thymus. Subset: FACS-sorted CD3+ TCRalphabeta- TCRVdelta1+ TCRVdelta2- thymocytes. V usage is TRGV2 and J usage is TRGJ1 or TRGJ2. The receptor's source is a girl under three years old who had congenital heart surgery. Here the CDR3 reads CATWDGPGPYYKKLF. The CDR3 nucleotides are TGTGCCACCTGGGACGGGCCGGGGCCTTATTATAAGAAACTCTTT.